This TCR beta chain was retrieved from a study of shared clonotypes between healthy human individuals. Study overall: The study used three CD4 naive, three CD4 memory, two CD8 naive and one CD8 memory plate per donor.

The sample holds one count of this clone. The CDR3 totals 13 residues. Looked up from germline, CDR1 is SEHNR and CDR2 is FQNEAQ (reference sequence). Germline trimming cut 2 bases from V and 8 bases from J; bases unmatched to any gene: 3. Here immunoSEQ multiplex PCR was the method, and the copy in TCRdb shows in-frame clones only, minus some. The sample records a few million clones, approximately 95% being singletons. The rearrangement joins TRBV7-9 to TRBJ2-1, with 7 bases matching TRBD1. The clonotype originates from a man aged 18-30 years in good health. Some clones in this sample may be carry-over from other donors' samples. Sequencing was performed on naive CD4+ T cells from PBMCs. Subset given: CD45RA+ positively selected. The chain's CDR3 is CASSLKGGDEQFF. Written as DNA, the CDR3 is TGTGCCAGCAGCTTAAAAGGGGGCGATGAGCAGTTCTTC.